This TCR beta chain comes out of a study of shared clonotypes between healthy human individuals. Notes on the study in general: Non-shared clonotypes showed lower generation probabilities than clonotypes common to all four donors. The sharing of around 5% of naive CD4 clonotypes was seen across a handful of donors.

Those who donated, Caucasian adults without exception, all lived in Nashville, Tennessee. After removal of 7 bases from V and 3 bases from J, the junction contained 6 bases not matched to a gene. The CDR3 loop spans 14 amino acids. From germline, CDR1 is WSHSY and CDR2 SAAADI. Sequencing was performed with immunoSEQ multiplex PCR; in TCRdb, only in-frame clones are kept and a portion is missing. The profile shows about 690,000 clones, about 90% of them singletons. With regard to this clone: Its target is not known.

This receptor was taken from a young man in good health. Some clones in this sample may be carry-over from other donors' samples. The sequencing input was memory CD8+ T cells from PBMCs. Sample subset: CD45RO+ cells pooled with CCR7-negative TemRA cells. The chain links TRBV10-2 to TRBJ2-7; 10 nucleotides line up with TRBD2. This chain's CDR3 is CASTRTSGHYEQYF. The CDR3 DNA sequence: TGCGCCAGCACCCGGACTAGCGGCCACTACGAGCAGTACTTC.